This is a list of T cell receptor beta chains from one sample in a study of blood T cell repertoires in COVID-19. The table came from immunoSEQ multiplex PCR; TCRdb's copy has only in-frame clones and leaves some out. The sample records around 97,000 clones, 84% being singletons. Sequences were obtained from peripheral blood. All receptors come from a human donor in a cohort sampled during active COVID-19. The CDR3 runs from the conserved cysteine through the conserved F or W. Each record gives: V gene, clone size, D gene, CDR3 length, J gene, CDR3 protein, CDR3 DNA. A D gene is named only where the DNA matches it firmly. The size entry is marked missing in some rows and otherwise reads once, few, many or a size class.

TRBV1	few	NA	13	TRBJ2-1	CTSSGPQFLEQFF	TGCACCAGCAGCGGCCCCCAGTTTCTTGAGCAGTTCTTC
TRBV6-5	NA	NA	13	TRBJ1-5	CASSYESNQPQHF	TGTGCCAGCAGTTACGAGAGCAATCAGCCCCAGCATTTT
TRBV3-1/TRBV3-2	NA	TRBD1	15	TRBJ1-1	CASSFPGTENTEAFF	TGTGCCAGCAGCTTCCCCGGGACAGAGAACACTGAAGCTTTCTTT
TRBV5-6	NA	TRBD2	13	TRBJ2-7	CASSLGGRGATAF	TGTGCCAGCAGCTTAGGTGGGCGGGGGGCAACAGCATTC
TRBV7-2	once	TRBD2	14	TRBJ2-5	CASSSRLAGGPEYF	TGTGCCAGCAGCTCGCGACTAGCGGGGGGGCCAGAGTACTTC
TRBV3-1/TRBV3-2	NA	NA	12	TRBJ1-2	CASSPTGGGYTF	TGTGCCAGCAGCCCTACCGGGGGTGGCTACACCTTC
TRBV2	NA	NA	19	TRBJ1-1	CASSDPLVGTPSRGTEAFF	TGTGCCAGCAGTGATCCCCTGGTAGGGACTCCCTCCCGTGGCACTGAAGCTTTCTTT
TRBV27	NA	NA	14	TRBJ2-7	CASSSDRGRDEQYF	TGTGCCAGCAGTTCGGACAGAGGACGGGACGAGCAGTACTTC
TRBV7-8	NA	NA	14	TRBJ2-7	CASSPRRDPYEQYF	TGTGCCAGCAGCCCCCGACGGGATCCCTACGAGCAGTACTTC
TRBV2	few	TRBD1	13	TRBJ1-2	CASTMGQGYGYTF	TGTGCCAGCACCATGGGACAGGGCTATGGCTACACCTTC
TRBV5-1	NA	TRBD1	14	TRBJ1-1	CASSPGTVNTEAFF	TGCGCCAGCAGCCCAGGGACAGTGAACACTGAAGCTTTCTTT
TRBV5-1	once	NA	14	TRBJ1-1	CASSSQGWNTEAFF	TGCGCCAGCAGCTCCCAGGGTTGGAACACTGAAGCTTTCTTT
TRBV3-1/TRBV3-2	NA	NA	14	TRBJ1-1	CASSLIDSNTEAFF	TGTGCCAGCAGCCTTATTGACAGTAACACTGAAGCTTTCTTT
TRBV7-9	NA	NA	16	TRBJ1-2	CASSATGGKMNYGYTF	TGTGCCAGCAGCGCGACTGGGGGGAAAATGAACTATGGCTACACCTTC
TRBV6-5	NA	NA	15	TRBJ1-1	CASSQQTGRNTEAFF	TGTGCCAGCAGTCAACAGACAGGACGAAACACTGAAGCTTTCTTT
TRBV19	NA	NA	15	TRBJ1-5	CASAPGGLGNQPQHF	TGTGCCAGCGCTCCTGGGGGCTTGGGCAATCAGCCCCAGCATTTT
TRBV5-1	NA	NA	15	TRBJ1-4	CASSLGGQRNEKLFF	TGCGCCAGCAGCTTGGGAGGACAGAGGAATGAAAAACTGTTTTTT
TRBV5-1	NA	TRBD2	15	TRBJ2-5	CASSLGGLAEETQYF	TGCGCCAGCAGCTTGGGAGGACTAGCGGAAGAGACCCAGTACTTC
TRBV7-8	NA	NA	16	TRBJ1-4	CASSLAVGGTNEKLFF	TGTGCCAGCAGCTTAGCTGTGGGGGGGACGAATGAAAAACTGTTTTTT
TRBV11-2	NA	NA	14	TRBJ2-3	CASSSGYRTDTQYF	TGTGCCAGCAGCTCGGGGTATCGCACAGATACGCAGTATTTT
TRBV7-3	NA	TRBD2	18	TRBJ2-5	CASSARPLLAGVRETQYF	TGTGCCAGCAGCGCAAGGCCCCTACTAGCGGGGGTCCGGGAGACCCAGTACTTC
TRBV23-1	NA	TRBD1	17	TRBJ2-6	CASSPLDRGAGANVLTF	TGCGCCAGCAGTCCCCTCGACAGGGGGGCTGGGGCCAACGTCCTGACTTTC
TRBV7-8	NA	NA	13	TRBJ1-3	CASSRDIELSIYF	TGTGCCAGCAGCCGGGACATCGAATTATCCATATATTTT
TRBV5-1	NA	NA	15	TRBJ1-1	CASSGYRALNTEAFF	TGCGCCAGCAGCGGCTACAGGGCATTGAACACTGAAGCTTTCTTT
TRBV10-2	NA	NA	13	TRBJ1-1	CASAGLLNTEAFF	TGCGCCAGCGCGGGACTTCTGAACACTGAAGCTTTCTTT
TRBV19	few	NA	13	TRBJ1-6	CASSRVAGSPLHF	TGTGCCAGTAGTAGGGTCGCGGGGTCACCCCTCCACTTT
TRBV9	NA	NA	15	TRBJ2-1	CASSVRASVVHEQFF	TGTGCCAGCAGCGTGAGGGCTAGCGTTGTCCATGAGCAGTTCTTC
TRBV11-3	few	TRBD1	16	TRBJ2-1	CASSPRTGGGGNEQFF	TGTGCCAGCAGCCCCAGGACAGGGGGAGGCGGCAATGAGCAGTTCTTC
TRBV30	NA	NA	12	TRBJ2-3	CAWSIRSDTQYF	TGTGCCTGGAGTATCAGATCCGATACGCAGTATTTT
TRBV5-4	medium-sized	TRBD1	15	TRBJ1-3	CASSSTGGSGNTIYF	TGTGCCAGCAGCTCAACAGGGGGATCTGGAAACACCATATATTTT
TRBV28	NA	NA	13	TRBJ1-2	CASSFGGGYGYTF	TGTGCCAGCAGTTTTGGGGGGGGCTATGGCTACACCTTC
TRBV5-1	NA	NA	14	TRBJ2-3	CASSPRTGSDTQYF	TGCGCCAGCAGCCCCCGTACCGGTTCGGATACGCAGTATTTT
TRBV3-1/TRBV3-2	NA	TRBD1	13	TRBJ1-1	CASSYRGNTEAFF	TGTGCCAGCAGCTACAGGGGGAACACTGAAGCTTTCTTT
TRBV6-1	NA	TRBD2	15	TRBJ2-1	CASSEEERGYPENIF	TGTGCCAGCAGTGAAGAAGAGCGGGGGTACCCCGAGAACATCTTC
TRBV2	NA	NA	14	TRBJ2-3	CASSERRSSDTQYF	TGTGCCAGCAGTGAAAGGAGGTCCTCAGATACGCAGTATTTT
TRBV5-1	NA	TRBD1	20	TRBJ1-1	CASSLALSGGQGRRNTEAFF	TGCGCCAGCAGCTTGGCCCTTTCTGGGGGACAGGGTAGGAGGAACACTGAAGCTTTCTTT